The T cell receptor beta chain described here comes from a study of Tregs in tolerant kidney transplant recipients. Regarding the study as a whole: Changing PCR primers prevented nucleotide comparison between some patients' samples.

Related graft donors supplied nonmyeloablative bone marrow transplants, and mixed chimerism was transient. CD4+CD25+CD127- Tregs, CD4+CD25- non-Tregs, CD4 and CD8 cells were sorted. On this clone itself: Its antigen is unidentified.

Some clones are missing from TCRdb's copy, which holds only in-frame ones; the method was immunoSEQ multiplex PCR. The repertoire holds some 57,000 clones, roughly nine tenths seen once, with 15% in the top ten. The CDR3 is 17 amino acids. The J segment lost 4 bases and the V segment lost 1 base, leaving 9 bases of the junction unmatched. From germline, CDR1 is SGHTA and CDR2 FQGNSA. The rearrangement uses TRBV7-2 and TRBJ2-1; 8 bases agree with TRBD2. The sequence was obtained from a human patient who received a combined kidney and bone marrow transplant. Among the T cells, some may be from the graft donor. The source was CD8+ T cells from blood (PBMCs), collected 24 months after the transplant. Here the CDR3 reads CASSLESGLAVYNEQFF. The CDR3 DNA is TGTGCCAGCAGCTTAGAAAGTGGACTAGCAGTTTACAATGAGCAGTTCTTC.